These T cell receptor beta chains were read from a single sample in a study of T-cell memory formation after mild COVID-19. TCRdb re-derived calls from the 5' RACE reads in MiXCR, one entry per CDR3 protein. Of 390,000 or so distinct CDR3 sequences listed, roughly 15% are singletons. Sequencing was done on a sample of PBMCs or a T cell subset sorted from them (not recorded which). Receptors originate from a man younger than 35 who had mild COVID-19 (a few samples of this study predate the infection). Cell type and time point are not known. CDR3s include the opening cysteine and the closing phenylalanine or tryptophan. The order of the fields is J gene, CDR3 length, V gene, clone size, D gene, CDR3 protein, CDR3 DNA. D genes are given only for firm matches. Rows give clone size only sometimes, using once, few, many, or a class for an expanded clone.

TRBJ2-3 15 TRBV7-9 NA NA CASSPQGTAGDTQYF TGTGCCAGCAGCCCCCAGGGGACGGCAGGAGATACGCAGTATTTT
TRBJ1-2 15 TRBV20-1 few NA CSAREPPAANYGYTF TGCAGTGCTAGAGAGCCCCCCGCGGCTAACTATGGCTACACCTTC
TRBJ2-2 15 TRBV20-1 NA NA CSALGGRPNTGELFF TGCAGTGCCCTGGGGGGCAGACCGAACACCGGGGAGCTGTTTTTT
TRBJ2-1 15 TRBV6-5 few TRBD1 CASRPGQGPRSEQFF TGTGCCAGCAGGCCCGGACAGGGGCCGAGGAGTGAGCAGTTCTTC
TRBJ1-2 10 TRBV7-9 few NA CASSGDGYTF TGTGCCAGCAGTGGGGACGGCTACACCTTC
TRBJ2-5 15 TRBV20-1 few NA CSASTQGGGYETQYF TGCAGTGCTAGCACTCAGGGAGGGGGCTACGAGACCCAGTACTTC
TRBJ2-5 13 TRBV5-1 many NA CASSGTRRETQYF TGCGCCAGCAGCGGAACTAGGAGGGAGACCCAGTACTTC
TRBJ2-5 15 TRBV7-9 NA NA CASSLGGPPGETQYF TGTGCCAGCAGCTTAGGCGGACCGCCAGGGGAGACCCAGTACTTC
TRBJ2-3 15 TRBV18 few NA CASSPGWAAADTQYF TGTGCCAGCTCACCCGGGTGGGCGGCGGCTGATACGCAGTATTTT
TRBJ2-5 16 TRBV12-3/TRBV12-4 NA TRBD1 CASSLAGTGGWETQYF TGTGCCAGCAGTTTAGCTGGGACAGGGGGCTGGGAGACCCAGTACTTC
TRBJ1-2 10 TRBV19 NA NA CASKNYGYTF TGTGCCAGTAAGAACTATGGCTACACCTTC
TRBJ2-1 15 TRBV5-1 many TRBD1 CASSAGQGDRNEQFF TGCGCCAGCAGCGCTGGACAGGGGGATCGCAATGAGCAGTTCTTC
TRBJ2-1 14 TRBV7-8 few NA CASSLEVPYNEQFF TGTGCCAGCAGCTTAGAGGTCCCCTACAATGAGCAGTTCTTC
TRBJ1-2 17 TRBV7-2 NA TRBD1 CASSFAYDRAPSNGYTF TGTGCCAGCAGCTTCGCATACGACAGGGCGCCCTCTAACGGCTACACCTTC
TRBJ2-7 15 TRBV7-9 NA TRBD1 CASSIGTGRTYEQYF TGTGCCAGCAGCATCGGGACAGGGAGGACGTACGAGCAGTACTTC
TRBJ2-3 14 TRBV5-1 many NA CASSYGQSTDTQYF TGCGCCAGCAGCTATGGACAGAGCACAGATACGCAGTATTTT
TRBJ2-7 13 TRBV12-3/TRBV12-4 NA NA CASSLARGARQYF TGTGCCAGCAGTTTAGCGCGAGGCGCGAGGCAGTACTTC
TRBJ2-2 15 TRBV24-1 many NA CATSDLGGDTGELFF TGTGCCACCAGTGATTTGGGGGGAGACACCGGGGAGCTGTTTTTT
TRBJ2-7 13 TRBV20-1 NA NA CSATAGARYEQYF TGCAGTGCTACCGCAGGGGCCCGCTACGAGCAGTACTTC
TRBJ2-1 15 TRBV7-2 few TRBD2 CASSSFAGGEDEQFF TGTGCCAGCAGCTCATTCGCGGGGGGTGAGGATGAGCAGTTCTTC
TRBJ2-2 16 TRBV11-3 NA TRBD2 CASSLGASGGPGELFF TGTGCCAGCAGCTTAGGGGCTAGCGGGGGCCCCGGGGAGCTGTTTTTT
TRBJ2-3 14 TRBV18 NA NA CASSKGGSKDTQYF TGTGCCAGCTCAAAGGGCGGCTCGAAGGATACGCAGTATTTT
TRBJ2-5 16 TRBV5-1 NA TRBD2 CASSIGLAGGEETKYF TGCGCCAGCAGCATCGGACTAGCGGGGGGAGAAGAGACCAAGTACTTC
TRBJ2-1 15 TRBV7-2 few NA CASSLEPGGDNEQFF TGTGCCAGCAGCTTAGAGCCAGGCGGAGATAATGAGCAGTTCTTC